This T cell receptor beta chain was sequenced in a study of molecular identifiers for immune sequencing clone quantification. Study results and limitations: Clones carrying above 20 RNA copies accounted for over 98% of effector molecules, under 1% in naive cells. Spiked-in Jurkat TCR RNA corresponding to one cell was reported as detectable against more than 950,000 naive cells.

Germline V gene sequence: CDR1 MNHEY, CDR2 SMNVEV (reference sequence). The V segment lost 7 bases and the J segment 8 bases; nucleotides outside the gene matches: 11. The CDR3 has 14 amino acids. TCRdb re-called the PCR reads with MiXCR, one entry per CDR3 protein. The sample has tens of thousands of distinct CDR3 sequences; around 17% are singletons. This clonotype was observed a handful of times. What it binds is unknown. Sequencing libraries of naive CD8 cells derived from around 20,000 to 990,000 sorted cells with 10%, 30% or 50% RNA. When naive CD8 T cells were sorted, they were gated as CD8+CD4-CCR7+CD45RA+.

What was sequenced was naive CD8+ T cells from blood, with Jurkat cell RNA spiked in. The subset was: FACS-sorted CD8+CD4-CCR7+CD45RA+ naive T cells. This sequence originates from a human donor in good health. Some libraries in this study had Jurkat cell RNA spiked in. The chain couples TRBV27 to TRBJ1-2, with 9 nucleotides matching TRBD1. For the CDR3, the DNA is TGTGCCAGCACCCCACAGGGGGCCATTGGGGGCTACACCTTC. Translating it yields CASTPQGAIGGYTF.